The T cell receptor (beta chain) under discussion was sequenced for a study of early T cells in non-severe SARS-CoV-2 infection. Study-level background: Sequencing input comprised bulk RNA from unsorted whole blood; chain pairing was not available. Study findings and constraints: VDJdb matching, biased toward anti-spike CD8 responses, missed private and CD4 specificities.

The TCR library protocol attached unique molecular identifiers to the individual cDNA molecules. TCRdb recomputed calls from the 5' RACE reads with MiXCR, one row per CDR3 protein. The sample holds under 85,000 distinct CDR3 sequences, 11% to 15% seen once. This clonotype was detected only a few times. Its antigen is undetermined. Trimming at V came to 6 bases and at J to 0 bases, leaving 7 bases not matched to a gene. CDR3 length: 15 amino acids. Looked up from germline, CDR1 is DFQATT and CDR2 is SNEGSKA (reference sequence). The sequenced material came from whole blood. The chain couples TRBV20-1 to TRBJ2-2; the match to TRBD2 covers 7 bases. This receptor was identified in an adult who was a healthcare worker with PCR-confirmed SARS-CoV-2 infection or an uninfected control (not recorded which). The chain's CDR3 is CSAGDRGANTGELFF. CDR3 in DNA: TGCAGTGCAGGGGACCGGGGGGCGAACACCGGGGAGCTGTTTTTT.